This T cell receptor beta chain was observed in a study of regulatory T cells in long-lasting Graves disease. CDR3 length: 14 residues. The germline CDR1 and CDR2 sequences are SGHVS and FNYEAQ. V lost 5 bases and J lost 9; bases outside the gene matches: 9. Construction of the TCR beta libraries employed iRepertoire HTBI primers in conjunction with Arm-PCR of CDR3 regions. One entry per CDR3 protein, called by TCRdb with MiXCR from the multiplex PCR reads. The table records more than 450,000 distinct CDR3 sequences, 15% to 20% of them present only once. At least ten counts were recorded for this clonotype. The antigen is unknown. Time point meaning: newly diagnosed GD, antithyroid drugs for less than 3 months. The authors made the TCR library using RNA they extracted from PBMCs. General study points: The study found TRBV28, TRBJ1-2 and TRBJ2-5 favored in persistent disease.

The sample was also linked to a second study, of T cells in Graves' hyperthyroidism and ophthalmopathy.

Sequencing was performed on peripheral blood mononuclear cells (PBMCs), taken at new diagnosis, from a patient treated with antithyroid drugs. This chain uses TRBV7-6 with TRBJ2-1, with 8 bases that match TRBD2. The TCR sequence derives from a middle-aged man with Graves disease. This CDR3 reads CASSPLAGGSEQFF. Here the CDR3 DNA reads TGTGCCAGCAGCCCCCTGGCGGGAGGATCTGAGCAGTTCTTC.